Listed here are 24 T cell receptor beta chains from one sample, sequenced in a study of beta chain features in type 1 diabetes. Isolated RNA was reverse transcribed in full, so expressed TCRB transcripts were sequenced. The protocol was immunoSEQ multiplex PCR, while the TCRdb copy is restricted to in-frame clones and leaves out a portion. The sample has more than 300,000 clones, under 8.5% seen once. The sequenced material came from central memory CD4+ T cells from blood. These receptors all stem from a woman in her late teens or twenties in good health.

This clone has only a few counts. The CDR3 nucleotides read TGTGCCAGCAGCTCCCCAGTTGGGGTTTATGCAGATACGCAGTATTTT. It is translated as CASSSPVGVYADTQYF. The chain is built from TRBV5-6 and TRBJ2-3; no reliable D call. The CDR3 is 16 residues long. CDR1 is SGHDT, CDR2 YYEEEE, per germline. The V gene lost 3 bases and the J gene lost 4 bases, with 18 bases spanning the gap.

This clone was picked up a small number of times. This chain uses TRBV5-4 with TRBJ2-5; 11 bases match TRBD2. Trimming took 4 bases from V and 2 from J; bases not matched to a gene: 4. The CDR3 totals 15 residues. Germline V lookup: CDR1 SGHNT, CDR2 YYREEE (reference sequence). CDR3 in DNA: TGTGCCAGCAGCATAAGACTAGCGGGGCAAGAGACCCAGTACTTC. This gives the protein CASSIRLAGQETQYF.

This clone was seen more than once but under ten times. This chain connects TRBV5-1 to TRBJ1-1; 9 bases fit TRBD1. The CDR3 runs to 16 residues. Trimming took 4 bases from V and 0 from J; bases not matched to a gene: 7. The germline gives CDR1 SGHRS, CDR2 YFSETQ. Here the CDR3 DNA reads TGCGCCAGCAGCATTGGGACAGGGAGTATGAACACTGAAGCTTTCTTT. Translating it yields CASSIGTGSMNTEAFF.

This sequence joins TRBV4-3 and TRBJ2-7; no clear D gene. This CDR3 spans 13 amino acids. Germline assignment: CDR1 LGHNA and CDR2 YSLEER. Trimming stripped 0 bases from V and 3 bases from J, with 6 bases between. The CDR3 here is CASSQDHNYEQYF. CDR3 nucleotides: TGCGCCAGCAGCCAAGATCACAACTACGAGCAGTACTTC.

The sample holds a few counts of this clone. V is TRBV5-6 and J is TRBJ2-3; D might be TRBD2 (5 bases). Per the germline V gene, CDR1 is SGHDT and CDR2 is YYEEEE. Trimming left V 2 bases short and J 5 bases short, with 12 bases between. CDR3 length: 14 residues. CDR3 in amino acids: CASSFGAAGDTQYF. The CDR3 DNA is TGTGCCAGCAGCTTTGGTGCGGCGGGAGATACGCAGTATTTT.

The chain uses TRBV18 and TRBJ2-7; the D call may be TRBD1 or TRBD2 (6 bases each). Germline V gives CDR1 KGHSH, CDR2 LQKENI. V lost 3 bases and J 9 bases, leaving 18 bases between the germline ends. The CDR3 contains 14 residues. CDR3: CASSPAGGDGAQYF. CDR3 DNA sequence: TGTGCCAGCTCACCGGCCGGGGGCGACGGGGCGCAGTACTTC.

This clone was counted between two and nine times. The V call is TRBV6-5, the J call TRBJ2-7; the D is unclear. The CDR3 spans 11 residues. V was shortened by 3 bases and J by 7 bases, with 7 bases between the two germline ends. From germline, CDR1 is MNHEY and CDR2 SVGAGI. For the CDR3, the DNA is TGTGCCAGCAGTTATGGACGGGAGCAGTACTTC. This encodes CASSYGREQYF.

This clone was counted between two and nine times. CDR3 bases: TGTGCCAGCACCGGGACTAGCGGTGGGGGGGGCCAGTACTTC. Protein: CASTGTSGGGGQYF. This chain connects TRBV2 to TRBJ2-5, with TRBD2 identical over 11 bases. Germline CDR1 reads SNHLY; CDR2 reads FYNNEI. CDR3 size: 14 residues. V shed 7 bases and J 10 bases; nucleotides not matched to a gene: 11.

The chain combines TRBV7-2 with TRBJ2-5; D unresolved. Germline V gene lookup returns CDR1 SGHTA and CDR2 FQGNSA. Trimming took off 5 bases at V and 2 bases at J, with 15 bases between the two ends. This CDR3 contains 15 residues. The CDR3 DNA is TGTGCCAGCAGCGCAGTAGGGATGATTCAAGAGACCCAGTACTTC. This codes for CASSAVGMIQETQYF.

This clone was found a few times. The chain uses TRBV7-8 and TRBJ1-5, with no clear D. The CDR3 loop spans 12 amino acids. The V gene lost 4 bases and the J gene lost 9 bases, with 10 bases spanning the gap. Germline V gene lookup returns CDR1 SGHVS and CDR2 FQNEAQ. The CDR3: CASSSSPRPQHF. CDR3 nucleotides: TGTGCCAGCAGCTCCAGCCCCCGGCCCCAGCATTTT.

The V call is TRBV11-2, the J call TRBJ1-2; TRBD1 might be the D (5 bases). Germline values: CDR1 SGHAT, CDR2 FQNNGV. V was trimmed by 5 bases and J by 9 bases, leaving 13 bases between them. CDR3 length equals 12 residues. The CDR3 DNA is TGTGCCAGCAGCCCCTCGGCGGGGCGCTACACCTTC. Translated, it gives CASSPSAGRYTF.

The chain combines TRBV7-9 with TRBJ2-7; 7 nucleotides agree with TRBD2. V dropped 5 bases and J dropped 4; count of bases not matched to a gene: 11. CDR1 and CDR2 (germline): SEHNR, FQNEAQ (reference sequence). The CDR3 has 15 amino acids. The CDR3 region has the DNA TGTGCCAGCAGCGCAGCGGGGTCCATTGGGTACGAGCAGTACTTC. Translation: CASSAAGSIGYEQYF.

In its sample, this clone was seen a few times. The chain employs TRBV10-2 and TRBJ2-3; TRBD2 matches 7 bases. V shed 6 bases, J shed 2 bases, and the junction held 11 bases outside the gene matches. Germline CDR1 is WSHSY and CDR2 is SAAADI. This CDR3 is built from 16 residues. CDR3 nucleotide sequence: TGCGCCAGCAGAATAGCGGGCCTACTTAACACAGATACGCAGTATTTT. Encoded protein: CASRIAGLLNTDTQYF.

The table lists this clone with many counts. This chain joins TRBV5-4 and TRBJ2-1; TRBD1 might be the D (6 bases). The CDR3 has 14 residues. The germline CDR1 and CDR2 sequences are SGHNT and YYREEE (reference sequence). Trimming left V 4 bases short and J 1 base short, with 9 bases between. The chain's CDR3 is CASSRDISYNEQFF. The CDR3 DNA is TGTGCCAGCAGCCGGGACATATCCTACAATGAGCAGTTCTTC.

This clone was seen more than once but under ten times. V usage is TRBV28 and J usage is TRBJ1-5; TRBD1 agrees at 9 bases. The length of the CDR3 is 15 residues. V lost 4 bases and J lost 4; bases outside the gene matches: 5. In germline, CDR1 is MDHEN, CDR2 SYDVKM. The DNA for the CDR3 is TGTGCCAGCAGTTCGGACAGGGGTCGAAATCAGCCCCAGCATTTT. Translation gives CASSSDRGRNQPQHF.

This clone has a count of ten or more. CDR3 sequence: CASSSVTVMGLEQYF. CDR3 sequence (DNA): TGTGCCAGCAGCTCGGTGACAGTTATGGGTCTCGAGCAGTACTTC. The gene calls are TRBV7-8 and TRBJ2-7, with D maybe TRBD1 (5 bases). Germline loops: CDR1 SGHVS, CDR2 FQNEAQ. Trimming shortened V by 4 bases and J by 6 bases, and 19 bases separated the two germline ends. CDR3 length: 15 amino acids.

As to this clone: Other DNA sequences in the same sample also yield this CDR3. The V call is TRBV15, the J call TRBJ2-5; D ambiguous. Germline CDR1 LNHNV, CDR2 YYDKDF (reference sequence). The V and J ends lost 0 bases and 5 bases respectively, with 4 bases between them. The CDR3 loop spans 12 amino acids. CDR3 in amino acids: CATSRDRETQYF. The DNA of the CDR3 is TGTGCCACCAGCAGAGATAGGGAGACCCAGTACTTC.

This clone came up many times. The chain joins TRBV9 to TRBJ2-2; D unclear. Trimming shortened V by 0 bases and J by 4 bases, and 7 bases separated the two germline ends. The CDR3 extends over 14 amino acids. Germline CDR1 SGDLS, CDR2 YYNGEE. Here the CDR3 DNA reads TGTGCCAGCAGCGTAGAGGAGTTCACCGGGGAGCTGTTTTTT. Encoded protein: CASSVEEFTGELFF.

This clone appeared a few times. The V call is TRBV2, the J call TRBJ1-2; D gene uncertain. The CDR3 length is 15 residues. Germline V gives CDR1 SNHLY, CDR2 FYNNEI. Trimming cost V 2 bases and J 4 bases, with 14 bases left between them. CDR3 in DNA: TGTGCCAGCAGTGAACGTCGGGAGATCAGCTATGGCTACACCTTC. Its translation is CASSERREISYGYTF.

In its sample, this clone was seen a few times. CDR3 sequence reads: CSVADRAYNEQFF. DNA for the CDR3: TGCAGCGTTGCGGACAGGGCCTACAATGAGCAGTTCTTC. V gene TRBV29-1 combines with J gene TRBJ2-1, with TRBD1 matching over 8 bases. V was pared by 4 bases and J by 2 bases, with 1 base of the junction left unmatched. Germline V gene lookup returns CDR1 SQVTM and CDR2 ANQGSEA. CDR3 length: 13 residues.

This clone was counted a few times. The CDR3 coding sequence is TGTGCCAGCAGTCCTAGCGGGAGAGGCGGGGAGCTGTTTTTT. Translation: CASSPSGRGGELFF. V and J are TRBV28 and TRBJ2-2; 10 bases align to TRBD2. V gave up 5 bases and J gave up 7 bases; unmatched junction bases: 4. The CDR3 is 14 residues long. CDR1 and CDR2 from the germline V gene are MDHEN and SYDVKM.

V gene TRBV11-2 combines with J gene TRBJ2-3, with a tentative D call TRBD1 (6 bases). Germline CDR1 SGHAT, CDR2 FQNNGV. Trimming cost V 5 bases and J 4 bases, with 16 bases left between them. This CDR3 region has 15 residues. CDR3 in DNA: TGTGCCAGCAGCCCAAGGGGGAGCAATGCAGATACGCAGTATTTT. Translated: CASSPRGSNADTQYF.

This clone was found a few times. The chain has TRBV4-2 and TRBJ2-7, with a possible D match to TRBD2 (6 bases). The CDR3 is 15 amino acids. Trimming took off 4 bases at V and 3 bases at J, with 16 bases between the two ends. CDR1 and CDR2 (germline): LGHNA, YNFKEQ. DNA of the CDR3: TGTGCCAGCAGCCTCCACCGGGACTCTAGCTACGAGCAGTACTTC. Amino acids: CASSLHRDSSYEQYF.

This clone was recorded at least ten times. The genes are TRBV29-1 and TRBJ1-1; D is unclear. V was shortened by 4 bases and J by 0 bases, with 15 bases between the two germline ends. From germline, CDR1 is SQVTM and CDR2 ANQGSEA. The CDR3 runs 15 residues. As DNA, the CDR3 is TGCAGCGTTGCCTTTAGACGGTCCCTGAACACTGAAGCTTTCTTT. This encodes CSVAFRRSLNTEAFF.